The 5 T cell receptor beta chains given below trace back to one sample, sequenced in a study of blood T cell repertoires in COVID-19. Clones were sequenced by immunoSEQ multiplex PCR, and TCRdb holds only the in-frame ones, with some missing. Altogether a few hundred thousand clones are present, around 86% being singletons, with the ten largest covering approximately 7.2%. Sequenced: peripheral blood. These receptors all stem from a woman aged 70 to 79 with active or convalescent COVID-19.

The chain recombines TRBV7-9 with TRBJ1-6, with 11 positions matching TRBD1. Germline CDR1 is SEHNR and CDR2 is FQNEAQ (reference sequence). This CDR3 spans 15 amino acids. The V and J ends lost 11 bases and 7 bases, in that order; junction bases with no gene match: 10. Written as DNA, the CDR3 is TGTGCCGGCGGGGGGACAGGGGGTCCAAATTCACCCCTCCACTTT. Amino acid sequence: CAGGGTGGPNSPLHF. The full variable domain, completed using reference TRBV7-9 and TRBJ1-6, is DTGVSQNPRHKITKRGQNVTFRCDPISEHNRLYWYRQTLGQGPEFLTYFQNEAQLEKSRLLSDRFSAERPKGSFSTLEIQRTEQGDSAMYLCAGGGTGGPNSPLHFGNGTRLTVT.

The chain carries TRBV24-1 and TRBJ2-1; TRBD2 aligns across 7 bases. CDR1 and CDR2 from the germline V gene are KGHDR and SFDVKD. There are 15 residues in the CDR3. With V trimmed by 9 bases and J by 9 bases, 16 bases remained unmatched. The CDR3 coding sequence is TGTGCCACCCGCCACAGCGGGGCTCTAGGCAGTGAGCAGTTCTTC. This encodes CATRHSGALGSEQFF.

The chain joins TRBV5-8 to TRBJ2-1; 10 positions match TRBD2. This CDR3 has 15 residues. J lost 4 bases, V lost 0 bases, and 1 base had no gene match. Germline CDR1 is SGHTS and CDR2 is YDEGEE. This chain's CDR3 is CASSLERGGYNEQFF. CDR3 nucleotides: TGTGCCAGCAGCTTGGAGCGGGGGGGTTACAATGAGCAGTTCTTC.

Here the CDR3 DNA reads TGTGCCAGCAGTTACTCGCTATCGGGGAGCGAGCAGTACTTC. It yields the protein CASSYSLSGSEQYF. The rearrangement joins TRBV6-2 or TRBV6-3 to TRBJ2-7; TRBD2 is a possible D gene (5 bases). Trimming pared 0 bases from V and 6 bases from J, leaving 12 bases between. Germline V gene sequence: CDR1 MNHEY, CDR2 SVGEGT. The CDR3 sequence is 14 residues long.

This chain joins TRBV29-1 and TRBJ1-2; 7 bases match TRBD1. Germline CDR1 reads SQVTM; CDR2 reads ANQGSEA. V shed 4 bases and J 3 bases; nucleotides not matched to a gene: 5. The CDR3 totals 13 residues. In DNA form, the CDR3 reads TGCAGCGTTGGGCAGGGGGATTACTATGGCTACACCTTC. Protein sequence: CSVGQGDYYGYTF.